Sequencing of this T cell receptor beta chain was carried out in a study of regulatory T cells in long-lasting Graves disease. Study overall: Graves' disease counted as persistent after over 5 years of antithyroid drugs with positive TSH receptor antibodies. Study-level points and caveats: Newly diagnosed Graves' patients had higher TCR diversity than persistent ones. Analyses excluded thyroid tissue, covering peripheral blood alone.

The CDR3 consists of 14 residues. V was cut by 1 base and J by 9 bases, with 12 bases left in between. CDR1 SEHNR and CDR2 FQNEAQ come from the germline V gene (reference sequence). Turning to this clonotype: Its antigen is still unknown.

Time point: persistent/refractory GD, antithyroid drugs over 5 years with positive TRAb. PBMCs were the source of the RNA used for TCR sequencing. The peripheral blood volume drawn was around 9.6 milliliters, and it was collected into EDTA tubes. TCR beta libraries were built with iRepertoire HTBI primers and Arm-PCR of CDR3 regions. TCRdb processed the multiplex PCR reads anew with MiXCR; each CDR3 protein has one entry. The repertoire holds 300,000 to 350,000 distinct CDR3 sequences, about 18% seen once, with less than 30% in the top ten. The specimen comprised peripheral blood mononuclear cells (PBMCs), sampled when the disease was refractory, from a patient treated with antithyroid drugs. The gene calls are TRBV7-9 and TRBJ2-2; no reliable D call. The origin of this receptor is a female donor with Graves disease. The CDR3 DNA reads TGTGCCAGCAGCTTAGTGGGGTCTCCCCGGGAGCTGTTTTTT. Its protein product is CASSLVGSPRELFF.